This TCR beta chain is from a study of blood T cell repertoires in COVID-19. CDR3 length: 15 amino acids. Per germline, CDR1 SGHRS and CDR2 YFSETQ. V was clipped by 2 bases and J by 2 bases, with 13 bases between them. Repertoires were generated with immunoSEQ multiplex PCR, while TCRdb's copy carries only in-frame clones and drops some. The sample holds 300,000 to 400,000 clones, approximately 88% seen once. The receptor was derived from a woman in her 30s with COVID-19, enrolled during active disease. Sequencing was performed on peripheral blood. The chain recombines TRBV5-1 with TRBJ1-2; D gene ambiguous. The CDR3 DNA reads as TGCGCCAGCAGCTTCCTACTTGAAACCAACTATGGCTACACCTTC. Amino acids: CASSFLLETNYGYTF.